This paragraph reports one T cell receptor beta chain. These data belong to a study of blood T cell repertoires in COVID-19. The V segment lost 2 bases and the J segment 6 bases; nucleotides outside the gene matches: 7. The V gene's germline CDR1 is GTSNPN and CDR2 SVGIG (reference sequence). This CDR3 has 14 amino acids. Libraries were prepared by immunoSEQ multiplex PCR; TCRdb keeps only in-frame clonotypes and omits some of them. The sample holds over 150,000 clones; approximately 79% are singletons and the top ten take 9.5% to 15%. The TCR was taken from a woman aged 50 to 60 with acute or convalescent COVID-19. Sequencing was carried out using peripheral blood. This sequence joins TRBV30 and TRBJ2-7; TRBD1 aligns across 10 bases. The CDR3 is CAWSSGQGIGEQYF. CDR3 nucleotide sequence: TGTGCCTGGAGTTCGGGACAGGGGATCGGCGAGCAGTACTTC.